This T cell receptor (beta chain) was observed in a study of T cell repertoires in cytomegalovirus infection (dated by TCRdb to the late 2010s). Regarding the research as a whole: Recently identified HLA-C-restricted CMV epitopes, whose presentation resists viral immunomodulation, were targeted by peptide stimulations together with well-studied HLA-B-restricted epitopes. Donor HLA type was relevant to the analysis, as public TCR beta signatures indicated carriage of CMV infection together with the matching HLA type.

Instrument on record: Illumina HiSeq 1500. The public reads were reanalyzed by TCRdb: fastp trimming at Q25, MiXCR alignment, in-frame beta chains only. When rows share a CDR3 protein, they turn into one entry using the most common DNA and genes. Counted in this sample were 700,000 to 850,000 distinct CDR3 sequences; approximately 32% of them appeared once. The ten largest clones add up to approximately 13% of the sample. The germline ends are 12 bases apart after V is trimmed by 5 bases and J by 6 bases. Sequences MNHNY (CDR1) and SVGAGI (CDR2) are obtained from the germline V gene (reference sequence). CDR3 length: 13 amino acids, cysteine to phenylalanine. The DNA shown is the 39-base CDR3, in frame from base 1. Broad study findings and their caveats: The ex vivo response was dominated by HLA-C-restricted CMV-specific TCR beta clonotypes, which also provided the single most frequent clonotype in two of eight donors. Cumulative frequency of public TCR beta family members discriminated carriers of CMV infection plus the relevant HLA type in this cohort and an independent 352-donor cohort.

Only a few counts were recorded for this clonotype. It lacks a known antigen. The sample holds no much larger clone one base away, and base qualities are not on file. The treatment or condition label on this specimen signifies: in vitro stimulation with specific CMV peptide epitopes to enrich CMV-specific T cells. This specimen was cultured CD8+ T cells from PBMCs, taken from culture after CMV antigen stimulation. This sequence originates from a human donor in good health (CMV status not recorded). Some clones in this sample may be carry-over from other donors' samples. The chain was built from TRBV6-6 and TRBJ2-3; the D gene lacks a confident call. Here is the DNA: TGTGCCAGCAGTCTCACATTAGGGGATACGCAGTATTTT. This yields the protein CASSLTLGDTQYF.